This record covers a single TCR beta chain. Antigen: not known. The germline gene is not matched at one end of the junction; a read error may be the cause. TCRdb's table, derived via immunoSEQ multiplex PCR, lists solely in-frame clones and lacks some. The sample records fewer than 50,000 clones, over 75% being singletons. The data were obtained in a study of lymphopenia after photon versus proton radiotherapy. Points from the study as a whole: Relative stability marked proton patients; photon patients lost diversity and naive cells.

Germline CDR1 and CDR2: SGHDN and FVKESK. This CDR3 has 12 residues. This rearrangement joins TRBV14 to TRBJ2-7, with TRBD1 as a possible D gene (5 bases). The material sequenced was peripheral blood, taken from a patient treated with photon-based radiotherapy. The TCR sequence derives from a man aged 35 to 55 with gastric cancer. CDR3 nucleotides: TGTGCCAGCAGCCGCCCAGGGAACCATCTGTCCTTC. This codes for CASSRPGNHLSF.